This entry is about one TCR beta chain. Its antigen is as yet unknown. PCR employed 60 Vbeta and 13 Jbeta primers. TCRdb's copy holds only in-frame clones and misses some; the assay was immunoSEQ multiplex PCR. The top ten hold over 1% of the sample, which has some 170,000 clones, more than 65% seen once. The data were taken from a study of cytomegalovirus exposure and HLA in healthy donors. About the research overall: Early release data held tens of millions of unique TCRs from HLA-typed donors. Study results and limitations: The authors reported that TCR beta sequences could predict HLA-A and HLA-B alleles. These predictions were accurate for most subjects in the first cohort. The likely origin of a cluster of highly shared sequence variants was a sequencing artifact.

The CDR3 length is 15 residues. The germline V gene has CDR1 MNHEY and CDR2 SMNVEV (reference sequence). V trimming: 3 bases; J trimming: 4 bases; junction bases outside the gene matches: 8. The V and J genes are TRBV27 and TRBJ1-1; 7 bases align to TRBD1. This TCR was sampled from a woman aged 50 to 60 in good health and CMV-seronegative. Specimen: PBMCs. CDR3 protein: CASSFYGTGVTEAFF. In nucleotides, the CDR3 is TGTGCCAGCAGTTTCTACGGAACAGGGGTCACTGAAGCTTTCTTT.